This TCR beta chain was sequenced in a study of Graves' ophthalmopathy and Graves' hyperthyroidism. For the study at large: Before any treatment was given, at initial diagnosis, peripheral blood was collected.

All donors with ophthalmopathy were recorded as having moderate-to-severe activity, CAS ≥3, NOSPECS ≥4 and a duration under 3 months. Patients were left out if they had other autoimmune diseases, uncontrolled infections, pregnancy or lactation. Physicians reached a diagnosis by relying on clinical symptoms, serum thyroxine, TRAb, thyroid ultrasound and orbital computed tomography. Amplified TCR beta CDR3 regions were obtained using RNA transcripts as template. After a first-round RT-PCR with HTBI primers, a second-round multiplex PCR was run. From the multiplex PCR reads, TCRdb called clonotypes with MiXCR, one entry per CDR3 protein. Altogether 200,000 to 300,000 distinct CDR3 sequences are present, around 45% being singletons, with the ten largest covering around 43%. The CDR3 contains 15 residues. Trimming took 1 base from V and 6 from J; bases not matched to a gene: 5.

This rearrangement joins TRBV12-3 or TRBV12-4 to TRBJ1-4, with TRBD1 matching over 7 bases. The material sequenced was peripheral blood. The receptor was derived from an adult man with Graves' ophthalmopathy. CDR3 DNA: TGTGCCAGCAGTTTAGACGGCAGGGGGGATGAAAAACTGTTTTTT. The encoded protein is CASSLDGRGDEKLFF.